The 2 T cell receptor beta chains listed next were all sequenced from one sample in a study of cytomegalovirus exposure and HLA in healthy donors. A multiplex PCR was run with 60 Vbeta primers and 13 Jbeta primers. Assay: immunoSEQ multiplex PCR; the TCRdb copy retains only in-frame clones and omits some. The repertoire holds over 85,000 clones, with more than 70% as singletons. Material for sequencing was PBMCs. These receptors were collected from a female donor in good health and CMV-seronegative.

The table lists this clone with a count of one. For the CDR3, the DNA is TGTGCCAGCAGCGACCGGGACAGGACTTTCTACACCTTC. This sequence encodes CASSDRDRTFYTF. The gene calls are TRBV4-2 and TRBJ1-2; 8 bases match TRBD1. CDR3 length equals 13 residues. V shed 5 bases, J shed 10 bases, and the junction held 9 bases outside the gene matches. In germline, CDR1 is LGHNA, CDR2 YNFKEQ.

The CDR3 DNA reads TGTGCCACAGGGGGTGCGAGGGATACGCAGTATTTT. Amino acids: CATGGARDTQYF. The chain joins TRBV10-3 to TRBJ2-3, with 7 bases identical to TRBD1. J lost 6 bases, V lost 10 bases, and 7 bases had no gene match. Per the germline V gene, CDR1 is ENHRY and CDR2 is SYGVKD. CDR3 size: 12 residues.